This entry features one T cell receptor beta chain sequence. Antigen: not known. The data are from a study of beta chain features in type 1 diabetes. Study observations and caveats: The naive, central memory and Treg TCRB repertoires of patients appeared to be more similar to one another than those of healthy donors.

Sequencing targeted expressed TCRB transcripts, as all isolated RNA had been reverse transcribed. TCRdb's copy holds only in-frame clones and misses some; the assay was immunoSEQ multiplex PCR. The profile covers under 350,000 clones, with 8% appearing a single time and over 0.8% taken by the ten largest. Purity (above 98%) was reached by all sorted populations. The source of this sequence is a woman aged 18-30 years in good health. Sequenced sample: central memory CD4+ T cells from blood.

CDR3 in DNA: TGTGCCAGCAGCCACTCAGGGGGCCGGGAGACCCAGTACTTC. It codes for CASSHSGGRETQYF. This rearrangement joins TRBV7-3 to TRBJ2-5; TRBD1 matches 8 bases. V was clipped by 5 bases and J by 5 bases; unmatched bases: 7. Germline CDR1 is SGHTA and CDR2 is FQGTGA. This CDR3 has 14 residues.